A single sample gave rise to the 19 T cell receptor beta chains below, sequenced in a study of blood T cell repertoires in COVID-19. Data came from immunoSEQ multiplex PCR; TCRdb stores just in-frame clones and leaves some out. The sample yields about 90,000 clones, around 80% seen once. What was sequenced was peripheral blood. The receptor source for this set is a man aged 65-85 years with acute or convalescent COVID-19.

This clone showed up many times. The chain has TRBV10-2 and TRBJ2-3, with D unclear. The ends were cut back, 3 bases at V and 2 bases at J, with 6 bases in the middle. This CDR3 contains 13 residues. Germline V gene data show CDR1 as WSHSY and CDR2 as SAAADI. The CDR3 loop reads CASSETDTDTQYF. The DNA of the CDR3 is TGCGCCAGCAGTGAAACAGACACAGATACGCAGTATTTT.

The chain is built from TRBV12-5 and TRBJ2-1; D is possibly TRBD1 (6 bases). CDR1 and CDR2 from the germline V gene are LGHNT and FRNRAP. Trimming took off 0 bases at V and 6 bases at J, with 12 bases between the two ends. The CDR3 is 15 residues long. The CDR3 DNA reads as TGTGCTAGTGGTTTGGTTGTAACAGGGTCCAATGAGCAGTTCTTC. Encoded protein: CASGLVVTGSNEQFF. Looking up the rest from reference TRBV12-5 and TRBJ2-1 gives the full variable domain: DARVTQTPRHKVTEMGQEVTMRCQPILGHNTVFWYRQTMMQGLELLAYFRNRAPLDDSGMPKDRFSAEMPDATLATLKIQPSEPRDSAVYFCASGLVVTGSNEQFFGPGTRLTVL.

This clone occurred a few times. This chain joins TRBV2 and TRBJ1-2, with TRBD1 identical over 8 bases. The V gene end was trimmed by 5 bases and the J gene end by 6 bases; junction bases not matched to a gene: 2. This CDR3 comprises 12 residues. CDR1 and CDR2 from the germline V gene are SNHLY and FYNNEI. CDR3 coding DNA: TGTGCCAGCAGTCCGACAGGGGATGGCTACACCTTC. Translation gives CASSPTGDGYTF. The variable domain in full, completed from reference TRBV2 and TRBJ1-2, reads EPEVTQTPSHQVTQMGQEVILRCVPISNHLYFYWYRQILGQKVEFLVSFYNNEISEKSEIFDDQFSVERPDGSNFTLKIRSTKLEDSAMYFCASSPTGDGYTFGSGTRLTVV.

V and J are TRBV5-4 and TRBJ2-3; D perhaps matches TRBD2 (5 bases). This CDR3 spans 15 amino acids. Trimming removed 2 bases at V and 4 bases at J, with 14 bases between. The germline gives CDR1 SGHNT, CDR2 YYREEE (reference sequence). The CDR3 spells CASSFSRASADTQYF. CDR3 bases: TGTGCCAGCAGCTTTTCGAGGGCCAGCGCAGATACGCAGTATTTT. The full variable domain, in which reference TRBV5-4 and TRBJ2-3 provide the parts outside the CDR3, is ETGVTQSPTHLIKTRGQQVTLRCSSQSGHNTVSWYQQALGQGPQFIFQYYREEENGRGNFPPRFSGLQFPNYSSELNVNALELDDSALYLCASSFSRASADTQYFGPGTRLTVL.

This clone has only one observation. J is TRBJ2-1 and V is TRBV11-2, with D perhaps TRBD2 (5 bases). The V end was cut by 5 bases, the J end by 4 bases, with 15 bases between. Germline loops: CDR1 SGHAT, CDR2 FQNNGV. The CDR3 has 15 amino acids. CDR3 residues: CASSPEPTRYNEQFF. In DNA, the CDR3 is TGTGCCAGCAGCCCTGAGCCCACTAGATACAATGAGCAGTTCTTC.

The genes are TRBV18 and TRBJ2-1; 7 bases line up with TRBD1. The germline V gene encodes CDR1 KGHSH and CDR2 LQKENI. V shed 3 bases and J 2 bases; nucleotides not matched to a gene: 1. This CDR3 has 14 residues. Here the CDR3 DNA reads TGTGCCAGCTCACCCCAGGGGGCCTACAATGAGCAGTTCTTC. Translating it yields CASSPQGAYNEQFF.

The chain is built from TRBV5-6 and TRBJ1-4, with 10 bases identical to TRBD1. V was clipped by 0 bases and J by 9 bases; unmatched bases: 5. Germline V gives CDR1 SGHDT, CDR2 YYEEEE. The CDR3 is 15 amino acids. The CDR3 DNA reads TGTGCCAGCAGCTTGGAAGGACAGGGGGTTCAAAAACTGTTTTTT. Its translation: CASSLEGQGVQKLFF.

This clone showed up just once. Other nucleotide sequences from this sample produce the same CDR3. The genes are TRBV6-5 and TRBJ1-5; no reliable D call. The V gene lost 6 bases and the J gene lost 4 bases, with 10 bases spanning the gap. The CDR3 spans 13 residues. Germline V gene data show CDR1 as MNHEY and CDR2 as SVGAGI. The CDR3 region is CASSRTGNQPQHF. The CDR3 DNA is TGTGCCAGCAGCCGGACTGGGAATCAGCCCCAGCATTTT.

CDR3 residues: CASSQSRQGAGGYEQYF. Here the CDR3 DNA reads TGTGCCAGCAGCCAATCCCGACAGGGGGCGGGGGGCTACGAGCAGTACTTC. This rearrangement joins TRBV3-1 (or the pseudogene TRBV3-2) to TRBJ2-7; 10 bases agree with TRBD1. The CDR3 is made up of 17 amino acids. Trimming at V came to 2 bases and at J to 3 bases, leaving 10 bases not matched to a gene. CDR1 and CDR2 (germline): LGHDT, YNNKEL (reference sequence).

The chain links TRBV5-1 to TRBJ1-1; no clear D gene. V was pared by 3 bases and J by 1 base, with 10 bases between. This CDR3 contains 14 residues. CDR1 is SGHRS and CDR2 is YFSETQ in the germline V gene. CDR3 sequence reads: CASSSGSSNTEAFF. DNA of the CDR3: TGCGCCAGCAGCTCGGGGTCTTCGAACACTGAAGCTTTCTTT. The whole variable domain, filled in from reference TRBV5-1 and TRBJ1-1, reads KAGVTQTPRYLIKTRGQQVTLSCSPISGHRSVSWYQQTPGQGLQFLFEYFSETQRNKGNFPGRFSGRQFSNSRSEMNVSTLELGDSALYLCASSSGSSNTEAFFGQGTRLTVV.

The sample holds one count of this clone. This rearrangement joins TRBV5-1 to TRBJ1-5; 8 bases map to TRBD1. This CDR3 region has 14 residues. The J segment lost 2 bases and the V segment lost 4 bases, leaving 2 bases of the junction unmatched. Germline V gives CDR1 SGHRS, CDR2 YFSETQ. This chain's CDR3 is CASSRDRRNQPQHF. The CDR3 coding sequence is TGCGCCAGCAGCCGGGACAGGCGCAATCAGCCCCAGCATTTT.

The CDR3 region is CASSPGEVQGYTF. The CDR3 DNA sequence: TGTGCCAGCAGCCCGGGGGAAGTACAGGGCTACACCTTC. The genes are TRBV7-9 and TRBJ1-2, with D maybe TRBD1 (5 bases). CDR1 is SEHNR and CDR2 is FQNEAQ in the germline V gene (reference sequence). V was pared by 5 bases and J by 8 bases, with 15 bases between. This CDR3 spans 13 amino acids.

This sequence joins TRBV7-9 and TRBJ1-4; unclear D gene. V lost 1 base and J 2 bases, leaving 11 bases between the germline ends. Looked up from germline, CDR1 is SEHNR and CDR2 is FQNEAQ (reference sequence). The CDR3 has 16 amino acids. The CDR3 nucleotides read TGTGCCAGCAGCTTAGATTCTTCCCCGACTAATGAAAAACTGTTTTTT. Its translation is CASSLDSSPTNEKLFF.

CDR3 residues: CASSLDGTGYNEQFF. CDR3 DNA sequence: TGCGCCAGCAGCTTGGATGGGACAGGCTACAATGAGCAGTTCTTC. The V and J genes are TRBV5-1 and TRBJ2-1, with 8 positions matching TRBD1. Germline-derived CDR1 and CDR2 are SGHRS and YFSETQ. This CDR3 is built from 15 residues. V gave up 0 bases and J gave up 3 bases; unmatched junction bases: 2.

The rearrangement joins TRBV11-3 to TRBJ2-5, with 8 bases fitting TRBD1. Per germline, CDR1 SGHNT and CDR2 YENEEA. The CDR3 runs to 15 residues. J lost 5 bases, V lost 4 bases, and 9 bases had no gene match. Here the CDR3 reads CASSSRSGGGETQYF. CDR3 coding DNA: TGTGCCAGCAGCTCGAGGTCAGGGGGCGGCGAGACCCAGTACTTC.

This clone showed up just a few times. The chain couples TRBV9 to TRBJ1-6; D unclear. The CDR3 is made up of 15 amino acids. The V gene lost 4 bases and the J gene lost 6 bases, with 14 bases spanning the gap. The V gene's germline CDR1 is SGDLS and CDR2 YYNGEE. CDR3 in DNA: TGTGCCAGCAGCCCGGGGATAGAGCCTAATTCACCCCTCCACTTT. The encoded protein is CASSPGIEPNSPLHF.

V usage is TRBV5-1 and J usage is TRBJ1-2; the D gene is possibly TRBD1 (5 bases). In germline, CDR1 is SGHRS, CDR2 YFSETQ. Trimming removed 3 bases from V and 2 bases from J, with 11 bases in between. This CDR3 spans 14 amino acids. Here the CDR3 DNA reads TGCGCCAGCAGCTCCGAGGACACGAACTATGGCTACACCTTC. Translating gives CASSSEDTNYGYTF.

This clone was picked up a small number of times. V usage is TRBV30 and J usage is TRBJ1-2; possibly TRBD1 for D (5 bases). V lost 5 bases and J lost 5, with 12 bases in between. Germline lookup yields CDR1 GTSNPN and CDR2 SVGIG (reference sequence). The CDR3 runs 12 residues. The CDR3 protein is CAWGRGGYGYTF. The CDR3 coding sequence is TGTGCCTGGGGTCGTGGGGGGTATGGCTACACCTTC.

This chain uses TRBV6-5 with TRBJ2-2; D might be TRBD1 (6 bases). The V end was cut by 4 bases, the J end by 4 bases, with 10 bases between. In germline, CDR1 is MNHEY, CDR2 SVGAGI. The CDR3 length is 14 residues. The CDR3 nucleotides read TGTGCCAGCAGTTTCAGGGGTGGCACCGGGGAGCTGTTTTTT. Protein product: CASSFRGGTGELFF.